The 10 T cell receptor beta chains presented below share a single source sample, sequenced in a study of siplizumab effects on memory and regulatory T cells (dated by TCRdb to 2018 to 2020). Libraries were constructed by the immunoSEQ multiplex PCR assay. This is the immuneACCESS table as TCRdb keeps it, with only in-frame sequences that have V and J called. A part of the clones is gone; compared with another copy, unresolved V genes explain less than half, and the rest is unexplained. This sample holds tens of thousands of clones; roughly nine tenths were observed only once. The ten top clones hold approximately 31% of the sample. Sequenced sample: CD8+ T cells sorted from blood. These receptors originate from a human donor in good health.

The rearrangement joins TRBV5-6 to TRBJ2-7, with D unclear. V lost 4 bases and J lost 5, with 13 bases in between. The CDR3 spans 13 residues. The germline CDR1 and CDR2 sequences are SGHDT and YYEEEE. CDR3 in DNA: TGTGCCAGCAGCCCCTCTTCCCTCCACGAGCAGTACTTC. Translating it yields CASSPSSLHEQYF.

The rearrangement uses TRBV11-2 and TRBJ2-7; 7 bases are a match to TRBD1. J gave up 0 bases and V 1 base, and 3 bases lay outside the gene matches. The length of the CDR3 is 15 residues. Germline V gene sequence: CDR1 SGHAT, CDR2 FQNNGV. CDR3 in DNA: TGTGCCAGCAGCTTAGCTCGGGACAGCTCCTACGAGCAGTACTTC. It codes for CASSLARDSSYEQYF.

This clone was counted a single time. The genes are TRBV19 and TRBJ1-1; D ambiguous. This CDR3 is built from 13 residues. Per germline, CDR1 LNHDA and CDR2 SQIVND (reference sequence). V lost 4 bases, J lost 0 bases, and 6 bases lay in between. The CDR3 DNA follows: TGTGCCAGTAGTAACAGCCTGAACACTGAAGCTTTCTTT. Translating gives CASSNSLNTEAFF.

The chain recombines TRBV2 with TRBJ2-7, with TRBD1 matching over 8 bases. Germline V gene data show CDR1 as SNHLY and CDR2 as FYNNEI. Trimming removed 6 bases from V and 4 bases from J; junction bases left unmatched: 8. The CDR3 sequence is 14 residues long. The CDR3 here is CASRGAGGMYEQYF. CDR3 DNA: TGTGCCAGCAGGGGGGCAGGGGGCATGTACGAGCAGTACTTC.

The CDR3 here is CASSLGQGYGYTF. The CDR3 coding sequence is TGTGCCAGCAGTTTGGGGCAGGGGTATGGCTACACCTTC. J is TRBJ1-2 and V is TRBV27; D is perhaps TRBD1 (6 bases). The CDR3 totals 13 residues. The germline V and J ends were trimmed by 3 bases and 5 bases, with 10 bases remaining between them. The germline gives CDR1 MNHEY, CDR2 SMNVEV (reference sequence).

The chain's CDR3 is CSGRQGSYNEQFF. The DNA for the CDR3 is TGCAGCGGTCGACAGGGATCCTACAATGAGCAGTTCTTC. The chain carries TRBV29-1 and TRBJ2-1; 7 bases are shared with TRBD1. CDR3 length: 13 residues. Germline V lookup: CDR1 SQVTM, CDR2 ANQGSEA. V lost 7 bases to trimming and J lost 1 base; unmatched junction nucleotides: 4.

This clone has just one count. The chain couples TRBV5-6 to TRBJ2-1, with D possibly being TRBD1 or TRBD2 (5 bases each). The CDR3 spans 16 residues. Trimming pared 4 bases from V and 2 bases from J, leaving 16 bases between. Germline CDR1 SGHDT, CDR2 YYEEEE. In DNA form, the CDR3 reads TGTGCCAGCAGCCCGGCTCGGGACCGGACCTACAATGAGCAGTTCTTC. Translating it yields CASSPARDRTYNEQFF.

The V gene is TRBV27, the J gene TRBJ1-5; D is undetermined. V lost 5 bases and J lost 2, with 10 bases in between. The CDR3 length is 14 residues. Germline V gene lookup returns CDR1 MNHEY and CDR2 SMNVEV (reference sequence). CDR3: CASSLGRGNQPQHF. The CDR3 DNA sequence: TGTGCCAGCAGTCTAGGGAGGGGCAATCAGCCCCAGCATTTT.

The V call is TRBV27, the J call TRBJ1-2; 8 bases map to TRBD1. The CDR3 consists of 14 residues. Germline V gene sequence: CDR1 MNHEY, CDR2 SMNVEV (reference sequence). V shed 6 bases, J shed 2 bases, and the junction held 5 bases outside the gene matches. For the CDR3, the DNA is TGTGCCAGCAGCCCGACAGGGGAGAACTATGGCTACACCTTC. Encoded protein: CASSPTGENYGYTF.

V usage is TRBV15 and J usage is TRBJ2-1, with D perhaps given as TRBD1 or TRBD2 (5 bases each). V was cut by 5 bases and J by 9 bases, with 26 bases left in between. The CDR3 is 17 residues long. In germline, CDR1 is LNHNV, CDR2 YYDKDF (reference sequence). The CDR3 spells CATSQELGESVDIEQFF. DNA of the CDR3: TGTGCCACCAGCCAAGAGTTGGGGGAATCGGTAGACATTGAGCAGTTCTTC.